Listed below are T cell receptor beta chains from one sample, sequenced in a study of OX40 agonist ivuxolimab in advanced cancers. Using immunoSEQ multiplex PCR, the repertoire was profiled, and TCRdb retains in-frame clones only, with some absent. The sample yields roughly 75,000 clones, approximately 90% seen once. The input for sequencing was CD4+ or CD8+ T cells sorted from blood, taken in a trial of the OX40 agonist ivuxolimab. These receptors were collected from an adult with an advanced solid tumor such as melanoma, head and neck, liver or kidney cancer. CDR3s include the opening cysteine and the closing phenylalanine or tryptophan. Each record gives: D gene, V gene, CDR3 protein. A D gene is named only where the DNA matches it firmly.

TRBD2,TRBV19,CASKLAGNTGELFF
TRBD2,TRBV7-2,CASSLATSAAYEQYF
TRBD1,TRBV7-8,CASSLWDSSYEQYF
TRBD1,TRBV7-6,CASRGQGENTIYF
-,TRBV5-1,CASSLEGLRVEAFF
-,TRBV5-6,CASSLLIASTDTQYF
-,TRBV6-5,CASRRDRGTEAFF
TRBD1,TRBV28,CASSLTGQGDGELFF
-,TRBV6-6,CASIPSGTDTQYF
-,TRBV25-1,CASSEAGRTEAFF
-,TRBV30,CAWNRLLTGYEQYF